These 14 T cell receptor beta chains came from one sample sequenced in a study of T cell repertoires in cytomegalovirus infection. TCRdb reprocessed the reads via MiXCR and lists one record per CDR3 protein. The sample includes fewer than 550,000 distinct CDR3 sequences, about 30% of them seen just once. Sequencing was performed on PBMCs. Receptors originate from a human donor in good health (CMV status not recorded). Some clones in this sample may be carry-over from other donors' samples.

This rearrangement joins TRBV28 to TRBJ2-1; TRBD2 aligns across 12 bases. Germline V CDR1 and CDR2: MDHEN, SYDVKM. CDR3 length: 17 amino acids. Trimming removed 4 bases from V and 6 bases from J; junction bases left unmatched: 10. As DNA, the CDR3 is TGTGCCAGCAGTTCCAGAACCGGGACTAGCGGGCGCAATGAGCAGTTCTTC. It is translated as CASSSRTGTSGRNEQFF.

The chain combines TRBV6-5 with TRBJ2-1; TRBD2 aligns across 15 bases. Looked up from germline, CDR1 is MNHEY and CDR2 is SVGAGI. The CDR3 totals 15 residues. Unmatched junction bases numbered 2, after V lost 6 bases and J lost 5 bases. Here the CDR3 reads CASRGLAGGNNEQFF. CDR3 DNA sequence: TGTGCCAGCAGGGGACTAGCGGGAGGTAACAATGAGCAGTTCTTC.

This clonotype was detected a few times. The rearrangement joins TRBV25-1 to TRBJ2-7, with a possible D match to TRBD2 (6 bases). Trimming removed 3 bases from V and 4 bases from J, with 16 bases in between. The CDR3 is 15 residues long. Germline CDR1 reads MGHDK; CDR2 reads SYGVNS. The CDR3 protein is CASSDPEREAYEQYF. The CDR3 DNA sequence: TGTGCCAGCAGTGACCCGGAAAGGGAGGCTTACGAGCAGTACTTC.

The genes are TRBV11-3 and TRBJ2-7; D may be TRBD2 (5 bases). Per germline, CDR1 SGHNT and CDR2 YENEEA. Trimming left V 5 bases short and J 4 bases short, with 15 bases between. The CDR3 contains 14 residues. CDR3 in DNA: TGTGCCAGCAGCCAAGGGCGTGGCGGGTACGAGCAGTACTTC. Protein product: CASSQGRGGYEQYF.

J is TRBJ2-5 and V is TRBV10-3; the D gene could be TRBD1 or TRBD2 (5 bases each). Trimming removed 7 bases from V and 5 bases from J, with 14 bases in between. The CDR3 length is 13 residues. Germline values: CDR1 ENHRY, CDR2 SYGVKD. The CDR3 nucleotides read TGTGCCATCAATACGGGACCCGGGGAGACCCAGTACTTC. Residues: CAINTGPGETQYF.

This clonotype was recorded at least ten times. The V call is TRBV6-2 or TRBV6-3, the J call TRBJ2-4, with D possibly being TRBD1 (7 bases). The CDR3 runs to 13 residues. CDR1 is MNHEY, CDR2 SVGEGT, per germline. With 10 bases removed from V and 7 bases from J, the gap between germline ends came to 17 bases. CDR3 region: CATMETGRNIQYF. The CDR3, as DNA: TGTGCCACCATGGAGACAGGGAGGAACATTCAGTACTTC.

This clonotype has more than one count but fewer than ten. The J gene is TRBJ2-1, the V gene TRBV12-5, with D maybe TRBD2 (6 bases). V dropped 5 bases and J dropped 8 bases, with 16 bases sitting between them. CDR1 and CDR2 from the germline V gene are LGHNT and FRNRAP. CDR3 length: 14 residues. Written as DNA, the CDR3 is TGTGCTAGTGGTACCGGGACTCTCGCTGATGAGCAGTTCTTC. Its protein product is CASGTGTLADEQFF.

J is TRBJ2-5 and V is TRBV5-1; D gene unclear. Trimming removed 3 bases from V and 0 bases from J, with 6 bases in between. Germline assignment: CDR1 SGHRS and CDR2 YFSETQ. The CDR3 consists of 13 residues. CDR3 coding DNA: TGCGCCAGCAGCTCCTCGTACCAAGAGACCCAGTACTTC. Protein product: CASSSSYQETQYF.

This clonotype has only a few counts. V usage is TRBV6-1 and J usage is TRBJ2-1; D assignment may be TRBD1 or TRBD2 (6 bases each). Trimming cost V 6 bases and J 8 bases, with 14 bases left between them. The CDR3 is made up of 13 amino acids. Germline values: CDR1 MNHNS, CDR2 SASEGT. CDR3 amino acids: CASREGHRDEQFF. The CDR3 DNA follows: TGTGCCAGCAGGGAGGGACACCGGGATGAGCAGTTCTTC.

This clonotype was found a few times. The gene calls are TRBV24-1 and TRBJ2-1; the D gene is possibly TRBD1 (6 bases). From germline, CDR1 is KGHDR and CDR2 SFDVKD. V was pared by 1 base and J by 8 bases, with 11 bases between. CDR3 length equals 14 residues. The DNA of the CDR3 is TGTGCCACCAGTGATTTTCAGGGGTCGGATGAGCAGTTCTTC. It translates to CATSDFQGSDEQFF.

The rearrangement joins TRBV20-1 to TRBJ1-6; D is possibly TRBD1 (5 bases). V was trimmed by 5 bases and J by 5 bases, leaving 13 bases between them. Germline assignment: CDR1 DFQATT and CDR2 SNEGSKA (reference sequence). The CDR3 contains 14 residues. CDR3 DNA: TGCAGTGCTCTGACCGACAGCGATAATTCACCCCTCCACTTT. This encodes CSALTDSDNSPLHF.

The CDR3 is CASSAQQGADIQYF. The CDR3 DNA is TGCGCCAGCAGCGCCCAGCAGGGGGCGGACATTCAGTACTTC. The chain has TRBV4-1 and TRBJ2-4; the match to TRBD1 covers 8 bases. J lost 8 bases, V lost 5 bases, and 8 bases had no gene match. The germline CDR1 and CDR2 sequences are MGHRA and YSYEKL. This CDR3 is built from 14 residues.

In this sample, this clonotype turned up a few times. V gene TRBV7-8 combines with J gene TRBJ2-2; 16 bases map to TRBD2. After removal of 1 base from V and 5 bases from J, the junction contained 7 bases not matched to a gene. The CDR3 is 19 amino acids. Germline V gives CDR1 SGHVS, CDR2 FQNEAQ. CDR3 bases: TGTGCCAGCAGCTTAGTGGGACTAGCGGGAGGGCCGCGGACCGGGGAGCTGTTTTTT. Amino acid sequence: CASSLVGLAGGPRTGELFF.

This clonotype was observed a few times. CDR3: CASSLVGSPQAFF. As DNA, the CDR3 is TGTGCCAGCAGCTTAGTTGGCTCTCCGCAAGCTTTCTTT. The V gene is TRBV11-3, the J gene TRBJ1-1, with D hard to call. Germline lookup yields CDR1 SGHNT and CDR2 YENEEA. The CDR3 has 13 amino acids. V was trimmed by 1 base and J by 9 bases, leaving 12 bases between them.